In this sample, the clone carrying this TCR beta chain turned up a few times. Its antigen is currently unknown. This entry comes from a study of blood T cells in healthy people across ages. On the study more broadly: When template switching was applied, about one barcoded beta molecule was captured per two T cells.

Regarding the study as a whole: Age advanced and TCR beta diversity per million T cells fell, roughly linearly.

The second PCR ran roughly 6 to 11 cycles with a sample-barcoded 5' primer and J-beta primers. TCRdb redid the calling of the 5' RACE reads with MiXCR, one entry per CDR3 protein. Among about 400,000 distinct CDR3 sequences listed, roughly half were seen once. From germline, CDR1 is ENHRY and CDR2 SYGVKD. V was clipped by 5 bases and J by 4 bases; unmatched bases: 1. The CDR3 runs to 12 residues. The receptor's source is a man aged 60-69 years in good health. The chain carries TRBV10-3 and TRBJ2-5, with 7 positions matching TRBD1. Sequences were obtained from blood. In DNA, the CDR3 is TGTGCCATCAGTACAGGGGCAGAGACCCAGTACTTC. It encodes CAISTGAETQYF.